The entry that follows covers one T cell receptor beta chain sequence. Its cognate antigen is unknown. This entry comes from a study of shared clonotypes between healthy human individuals. Findings and caveats of the study: Clonotypes shared by all four donors outscored non-shared clonotypes in generation probability.

Repertoires were generated with immunoSEQ multiplex PCR, while TCRdb's copy carries only in-frame clones and drops some. The data contain 2 million to 2.5 million clones, roughly 91% of them singletons. In the naive CD8 group, cells lacked CD45RO and were positively selected for CCR7, so terminally differentiated effector memory CD45RA+ cells were left out. The germline CDR1 and CDR2 sequences are MNHEY and SMNVEV (reference sequence). With V trimmed by 6 bases and J by 4 bases, 7 bases remained unmatched. CDR3 length: 15 amino acids. This chain connects TRBV27 to TRBJ2-7, with 12 bases lining up with TRBD2. This sequence originates from a man aged 18 to 29 in good health. Some clones in this sample may be carry-over from other donors' samples. The sample was naive CD8+ T cells from PBMCs. This chain's CDR3 is CASSMWTSGEYEQYF. CDR3 nucleotide sequence: TGTGCCAGCAGCATGTGGACTAGCGGGGAATACGAGCAGTACTTC.